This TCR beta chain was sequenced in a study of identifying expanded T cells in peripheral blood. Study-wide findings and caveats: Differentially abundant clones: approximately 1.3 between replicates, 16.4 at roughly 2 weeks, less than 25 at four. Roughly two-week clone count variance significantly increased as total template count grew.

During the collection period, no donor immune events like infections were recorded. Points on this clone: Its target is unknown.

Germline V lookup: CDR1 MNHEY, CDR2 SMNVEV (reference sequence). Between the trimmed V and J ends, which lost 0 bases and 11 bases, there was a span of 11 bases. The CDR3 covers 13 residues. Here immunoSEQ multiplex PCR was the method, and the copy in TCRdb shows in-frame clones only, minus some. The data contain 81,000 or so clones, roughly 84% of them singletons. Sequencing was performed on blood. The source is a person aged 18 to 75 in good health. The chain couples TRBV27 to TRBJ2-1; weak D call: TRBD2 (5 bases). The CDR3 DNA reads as TGTGCCAGCAGTTTATCTTTAGCGACCCAGCAGTTCTTC. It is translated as CASSLSLATQQFF.